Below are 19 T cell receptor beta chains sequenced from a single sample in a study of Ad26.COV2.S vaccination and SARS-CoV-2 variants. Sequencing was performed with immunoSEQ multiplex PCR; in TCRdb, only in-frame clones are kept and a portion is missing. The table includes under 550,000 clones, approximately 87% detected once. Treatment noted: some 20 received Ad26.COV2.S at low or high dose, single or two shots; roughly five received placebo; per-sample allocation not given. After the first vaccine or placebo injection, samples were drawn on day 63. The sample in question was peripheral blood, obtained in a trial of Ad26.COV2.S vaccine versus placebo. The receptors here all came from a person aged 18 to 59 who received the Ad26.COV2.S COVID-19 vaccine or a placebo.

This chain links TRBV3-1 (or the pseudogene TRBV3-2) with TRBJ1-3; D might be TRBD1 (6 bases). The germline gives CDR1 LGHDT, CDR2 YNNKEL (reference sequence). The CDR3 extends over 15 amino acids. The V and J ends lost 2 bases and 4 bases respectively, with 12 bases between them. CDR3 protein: CASSQIRGRGNTIYF. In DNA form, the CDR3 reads TGTGCCAGCAGCCAAATCAGGGGCAGAGGAAACACCATATATTTT.

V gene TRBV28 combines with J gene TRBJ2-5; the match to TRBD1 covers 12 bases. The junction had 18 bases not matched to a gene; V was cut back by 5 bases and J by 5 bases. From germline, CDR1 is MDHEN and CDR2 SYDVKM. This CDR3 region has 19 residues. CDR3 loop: CASSVPPIRDRGQRETQYF. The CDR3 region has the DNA TGTGCCAGCAGTGTCCCTCCAATCCGGGACAGGGGGCAGAGGGAGACCCAGTACTTC.

In nucleotides, the CDR3 is TGTGCCAGCAGCTTAGCAGTGGCAGGCCCTACAAGCTCCTACGAGCAGTACTTC. Translating gives CASSLAVAGPTSSYEQYF. The rearrangement joins TRBV7-2 to TRBJ2-7; the D is unclear. V shed 0 bases and J shed 0 bases, with 18 bases lying between them. CDR3 length: 18 residues. Germline assignment: CDR1 SGHTA and CDR2 FQGNSA.

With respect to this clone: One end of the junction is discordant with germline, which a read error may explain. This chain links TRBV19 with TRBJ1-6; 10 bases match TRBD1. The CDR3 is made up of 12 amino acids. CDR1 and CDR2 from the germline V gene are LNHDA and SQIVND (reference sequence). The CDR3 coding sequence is TGCGCGACAGGGGGCGCGAATTCACCCCTCCACTTT. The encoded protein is CATGGANSPLHF.

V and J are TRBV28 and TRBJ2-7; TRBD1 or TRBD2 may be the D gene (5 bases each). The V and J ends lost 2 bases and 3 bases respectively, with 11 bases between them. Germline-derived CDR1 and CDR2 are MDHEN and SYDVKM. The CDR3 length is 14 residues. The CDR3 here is CASSLRDGFYEQYF. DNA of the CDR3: TGTGCCAGCAGTTTAAGGGACGGTTTCTACGAGCAGTACTTC.

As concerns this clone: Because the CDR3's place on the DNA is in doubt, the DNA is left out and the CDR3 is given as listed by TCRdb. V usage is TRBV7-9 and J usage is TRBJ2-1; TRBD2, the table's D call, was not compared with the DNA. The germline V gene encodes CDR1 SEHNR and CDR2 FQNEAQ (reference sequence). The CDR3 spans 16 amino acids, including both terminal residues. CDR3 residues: CASSFLWRGSNNEQFF.

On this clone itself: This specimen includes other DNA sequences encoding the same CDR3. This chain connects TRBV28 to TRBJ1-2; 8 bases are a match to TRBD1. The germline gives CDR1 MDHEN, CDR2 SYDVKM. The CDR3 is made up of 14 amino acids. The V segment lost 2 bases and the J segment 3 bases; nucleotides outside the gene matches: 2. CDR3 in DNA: TGTGCCAGCAGTTTAGACAGGGGCGACTATGGCTACACCTTC. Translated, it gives CASSLDRGDYGYTF.

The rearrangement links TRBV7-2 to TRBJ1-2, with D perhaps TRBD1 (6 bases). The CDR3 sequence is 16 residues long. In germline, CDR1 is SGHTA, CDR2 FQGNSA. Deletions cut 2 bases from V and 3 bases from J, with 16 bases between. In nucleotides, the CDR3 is TGTGCCAGCAGCTTATCGGCAGGGGAGGGTTACTATGGCTACACCTTC. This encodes CASSLSAGEGYYGYTF. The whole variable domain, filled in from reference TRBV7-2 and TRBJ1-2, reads GAGVSQSPSNKVTEKGKDVELRCDPISGHTALYWYRQSLGQGLEFLIYFQGNSAPDKSGLPSDRFSAERTGGSVSTLTIQRTQQEDSAVYLCASSLSAGEGYYGYTFGSGTRLTVV.

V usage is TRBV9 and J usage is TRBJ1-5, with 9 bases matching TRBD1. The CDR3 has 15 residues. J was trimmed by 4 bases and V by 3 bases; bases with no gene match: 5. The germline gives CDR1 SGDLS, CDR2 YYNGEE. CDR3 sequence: CASSAGTGTNQPQHF. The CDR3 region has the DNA TGTGCCAGCAGCGCCGGGACAGGGACGAATCAGCCCCAGCATTTT.

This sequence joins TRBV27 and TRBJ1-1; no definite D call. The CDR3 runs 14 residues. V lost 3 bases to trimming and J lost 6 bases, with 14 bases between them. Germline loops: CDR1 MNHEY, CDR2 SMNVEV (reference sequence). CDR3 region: CASSLAGDLPEAFF. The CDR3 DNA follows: TGTGCCAGCAGTTTGGCTGGAGATCTGCCTGAAGCTTTCTTT.

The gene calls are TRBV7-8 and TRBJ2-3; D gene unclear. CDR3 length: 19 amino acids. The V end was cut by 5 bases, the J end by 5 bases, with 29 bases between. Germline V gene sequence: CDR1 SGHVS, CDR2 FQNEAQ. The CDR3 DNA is TGTGCCAGCAGCAGCTCCCGCCCCGGGTTAACGCGGCGACAAGATACGCAGTATTTT. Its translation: CASSSSRPGLTRRQDTQYF.

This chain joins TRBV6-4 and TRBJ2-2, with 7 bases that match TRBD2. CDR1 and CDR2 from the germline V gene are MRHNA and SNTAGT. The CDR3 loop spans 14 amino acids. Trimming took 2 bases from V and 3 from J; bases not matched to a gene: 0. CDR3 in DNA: TGTGCCAGCAGTGACGGGGGGGACACCGGGGAGCTGTTTTTT. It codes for CASSDGGDTGELFF.

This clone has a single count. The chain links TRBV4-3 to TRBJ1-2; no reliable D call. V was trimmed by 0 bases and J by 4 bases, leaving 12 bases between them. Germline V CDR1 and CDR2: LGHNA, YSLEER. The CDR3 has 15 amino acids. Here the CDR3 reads CASSQDVGQAYGYTF. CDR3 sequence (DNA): TGCGCCAGCAGCCAAGATGTAGGGCAGGCCTATGGCTACACCTTC.

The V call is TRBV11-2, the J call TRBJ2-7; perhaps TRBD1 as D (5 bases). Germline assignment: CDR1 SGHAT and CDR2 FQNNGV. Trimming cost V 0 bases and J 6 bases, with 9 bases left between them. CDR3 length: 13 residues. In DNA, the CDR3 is TGTGCCAGCAGCTTAGAGCGGCAGGGCGAGCAGTACTTC. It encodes CASSLERQGEQYF.

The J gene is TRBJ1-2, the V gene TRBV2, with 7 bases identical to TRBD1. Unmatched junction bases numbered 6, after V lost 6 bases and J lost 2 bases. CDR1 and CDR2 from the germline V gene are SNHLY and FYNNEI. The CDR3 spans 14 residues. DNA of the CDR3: TGTGCCAGCAGCCACCCGACAGGGAACTATGGCTACACCTTC. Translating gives CASSHPTGNYGYTF.

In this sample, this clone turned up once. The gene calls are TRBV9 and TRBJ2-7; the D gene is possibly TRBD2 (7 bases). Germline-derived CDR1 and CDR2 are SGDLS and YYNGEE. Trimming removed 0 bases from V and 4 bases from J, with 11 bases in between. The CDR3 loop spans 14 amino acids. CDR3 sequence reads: CASSVGEGGYEQYF. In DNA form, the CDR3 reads TGTGCCAGCAGCGTAGGTGAGGGGGGGTACGAGCAGTACTTC.

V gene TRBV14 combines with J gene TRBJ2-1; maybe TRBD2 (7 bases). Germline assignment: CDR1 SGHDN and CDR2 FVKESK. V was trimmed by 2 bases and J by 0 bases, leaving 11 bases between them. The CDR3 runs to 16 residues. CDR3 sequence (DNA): TGTGCCAGCAGCCAATGGGGAGGGGGCTCCTACAATGAGCAGTTCTTC. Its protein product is CASSQWGGGSYNEQFF. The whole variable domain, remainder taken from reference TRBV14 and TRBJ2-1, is EAGVTQFPSHSVIEKGQTVTLRCDPISGHDNLYWYRRVMGKEIKFLLHFVKESKQDESGMPNNRFLAERTGGTYSTLKVQPAELEDSGVYFCASSQWGGGSYNEQFFGPGTRLTVL.

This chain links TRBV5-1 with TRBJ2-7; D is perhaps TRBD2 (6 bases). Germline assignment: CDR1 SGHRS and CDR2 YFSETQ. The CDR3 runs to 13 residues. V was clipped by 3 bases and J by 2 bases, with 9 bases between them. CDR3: CASSWGGTYEQYF. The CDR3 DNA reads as TGCGCCAGCAGCTGGGGCGGGACCTACGAGCAGTACTTC.

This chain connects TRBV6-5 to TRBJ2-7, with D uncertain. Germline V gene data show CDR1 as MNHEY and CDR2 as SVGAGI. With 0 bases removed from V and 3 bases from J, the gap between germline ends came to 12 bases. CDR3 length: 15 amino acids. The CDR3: CASSYSLDSDYEQYF. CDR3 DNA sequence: TGTGCCAGCAGTTACTCGCTCGATAGTGACTACGAGCAGTACTTC.